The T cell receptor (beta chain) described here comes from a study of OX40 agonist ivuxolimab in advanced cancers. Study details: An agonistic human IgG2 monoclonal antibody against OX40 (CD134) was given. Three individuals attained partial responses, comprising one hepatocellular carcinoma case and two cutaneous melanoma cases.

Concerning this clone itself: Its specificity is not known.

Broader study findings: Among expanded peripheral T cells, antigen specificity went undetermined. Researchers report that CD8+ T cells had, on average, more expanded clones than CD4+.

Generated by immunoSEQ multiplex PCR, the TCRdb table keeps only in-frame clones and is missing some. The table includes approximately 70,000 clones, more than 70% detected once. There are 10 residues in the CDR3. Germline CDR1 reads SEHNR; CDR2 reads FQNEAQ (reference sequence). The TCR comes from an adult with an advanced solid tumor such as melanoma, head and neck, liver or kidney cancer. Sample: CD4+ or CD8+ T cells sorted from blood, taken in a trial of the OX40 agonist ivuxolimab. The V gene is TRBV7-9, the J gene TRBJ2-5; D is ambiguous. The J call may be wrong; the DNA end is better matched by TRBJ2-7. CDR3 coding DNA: TGTGCCAGCAGCTTGGACGAGCAGTACTTC. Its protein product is CASSLDEQYF.